This T cell receptor (beta chain) comes out of a study of T cell repertoires in cytomegalovirus infection. TCRdb reprocessed the reads with MiXCR, giving one entry per CDR3 protein. The sample holds approximately 550,000 distinct CDR3 sequences, 15% to 20% seen once. The germline V gene encodes CDR1 SGHDN and CDR2 FVKESK. There are 16 residues in the CDR3. V lost 4 bases, J lost 4 bases, and 12 bases stayed unmatched. This clonotype was detected only a few times. This clonotype was obtained from a human donor in good health (CMV status not recorded). Some clones in this sample may be carry-over from other donors' samples. V usage is TRBV14 and J usage is TRBJ2-7; 8 nucleotides line up with TRBD2. The sample comprised CD8+ T cells from PBMCs. The CDR3: CASSPLPGLEVYEQYF. CDR3 coding DNA: TGTGCCAGCAGCCCTCTTCCGGGACTAGAGGTTTACGAGCAGTACTTC.